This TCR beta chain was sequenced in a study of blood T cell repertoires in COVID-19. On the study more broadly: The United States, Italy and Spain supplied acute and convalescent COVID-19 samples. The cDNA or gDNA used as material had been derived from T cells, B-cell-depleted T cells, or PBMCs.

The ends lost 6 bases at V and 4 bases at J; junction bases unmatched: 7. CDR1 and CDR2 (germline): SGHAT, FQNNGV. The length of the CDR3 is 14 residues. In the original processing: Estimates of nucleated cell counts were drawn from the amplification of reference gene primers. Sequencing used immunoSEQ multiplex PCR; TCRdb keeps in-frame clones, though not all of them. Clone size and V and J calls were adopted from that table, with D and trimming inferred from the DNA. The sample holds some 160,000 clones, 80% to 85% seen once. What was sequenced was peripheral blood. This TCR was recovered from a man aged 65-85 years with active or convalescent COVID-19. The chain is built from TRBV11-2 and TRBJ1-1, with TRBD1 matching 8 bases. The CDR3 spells CASRMTGDITEAFF. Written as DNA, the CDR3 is TGTGCCAGCAGAATGACAGGGGACATCACTGAAGCTTTCTTT.